This T cell receptor (beta chain) was documented in a study of vaccination effects on CD4 cells after COVID-19. The overall study: Each person got two doses of an mRNA SARS-CoV-2 vaccine, BNT162b2 or mRNA-1273. Points from the study as a whole: The study got few convalescent patients and did not collect any early post-infection timepoints. Long after vaccination, the clones induced by infection and by vaccine shrank markedly in size.

With regard to this clone: Its antigen remains unknown. Relative to the germline gene, one junction end is altered; a read error may explain this.

Pools of viral peptides were used by the ViraFEST assay to expand antigen-specific CD4+ T cells ahead of sequencing. Culture proceeded for approximately nine days, and CD4+ T cells were then isolated. The vaccine recipients had no prior SARS-CoV-2 infection, with negative nucleocapsid antibodies. Profiling relied on immunoSEQ multiplex PCR, and the TCRdb table lists in-frame clones only, not all of them. Of 71,000 or so clones in the sample, approximately 70% were seen once. Germline V gene data show CDR1 as DFQATT and CDR2 as SNEGSKA (reference sequence). The CDR3 is made up of 11 amino acids. The starting material was CD4+ T cells from PBMCs cultured with HCoV-OC43 spike peptides, obtained before COVID-19 vaccination. Indicated subset: HCoV-OC43 spike overlapping peptide pool stimulation. This TCR derives from a human donor who received a COVID-19 vaccine. This chain joins TRBV20-1 and TRBJ2-2; D not certain. In nucleotides, the CDR3 is TGCAGTGCTGGAGACACCGGGGAGCTGTTTTTT. Protein sequence: CSAGDTGELFF.